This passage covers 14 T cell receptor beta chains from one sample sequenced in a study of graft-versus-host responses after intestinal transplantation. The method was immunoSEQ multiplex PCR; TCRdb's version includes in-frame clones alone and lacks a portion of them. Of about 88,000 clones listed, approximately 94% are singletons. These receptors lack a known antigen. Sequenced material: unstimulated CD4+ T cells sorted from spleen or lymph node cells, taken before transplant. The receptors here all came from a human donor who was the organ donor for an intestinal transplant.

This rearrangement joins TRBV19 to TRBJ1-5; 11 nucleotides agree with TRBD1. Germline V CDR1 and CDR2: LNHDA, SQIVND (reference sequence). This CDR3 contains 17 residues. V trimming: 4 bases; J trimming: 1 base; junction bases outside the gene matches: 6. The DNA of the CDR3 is TGTGCCAGTAGTACCCACGGGACAGGGGGGAGCAATCAGCCCCAGCATTTT. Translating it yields CASSTHGTGGSNQPQHF.

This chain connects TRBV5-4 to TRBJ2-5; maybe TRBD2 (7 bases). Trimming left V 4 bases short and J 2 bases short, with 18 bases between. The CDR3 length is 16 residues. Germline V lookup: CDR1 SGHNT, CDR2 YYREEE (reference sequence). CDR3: CASSVVGGAHQETQYF. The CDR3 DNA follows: TGTGCCAGCAGCGTTGTTGGGGGGGCCCATCAAGAGACCCAGTACTTC.

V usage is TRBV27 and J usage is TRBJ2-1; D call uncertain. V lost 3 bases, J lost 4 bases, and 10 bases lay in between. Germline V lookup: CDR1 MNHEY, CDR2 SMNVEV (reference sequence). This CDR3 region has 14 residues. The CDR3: CASSFRTAYNEQFF. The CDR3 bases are TGTGCCAGCAGTTTCCGGACCGCGTACAATGAGCAGTTCTTC.

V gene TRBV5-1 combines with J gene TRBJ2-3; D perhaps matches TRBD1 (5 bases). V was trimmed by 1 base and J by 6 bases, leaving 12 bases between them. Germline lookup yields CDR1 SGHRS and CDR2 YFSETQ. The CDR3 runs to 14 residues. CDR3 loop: CASSLSRVGDTQYF. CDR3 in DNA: TGCGCCAGCAGCTTGAGCAGGGTTGGGGATACGCAGTATTTT.

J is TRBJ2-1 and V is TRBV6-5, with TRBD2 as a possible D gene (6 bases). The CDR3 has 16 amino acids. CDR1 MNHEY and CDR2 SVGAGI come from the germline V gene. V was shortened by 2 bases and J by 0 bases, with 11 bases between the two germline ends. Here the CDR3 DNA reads TGTGCCAGCAGTTACGGAGGGGCTAGCTCCTACAATGAGCAGTTCTTC. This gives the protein CASSYGGASSYNEQFF.

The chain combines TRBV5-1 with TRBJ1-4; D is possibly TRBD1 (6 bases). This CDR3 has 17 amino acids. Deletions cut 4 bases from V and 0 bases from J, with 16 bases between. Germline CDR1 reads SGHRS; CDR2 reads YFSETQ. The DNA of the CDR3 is TGCGCCAGCAGCCCGGGACACTTCCTTGCAACTAATGAAAAACTGTTTTTT. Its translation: CASSPGHFLATNEKLFF.

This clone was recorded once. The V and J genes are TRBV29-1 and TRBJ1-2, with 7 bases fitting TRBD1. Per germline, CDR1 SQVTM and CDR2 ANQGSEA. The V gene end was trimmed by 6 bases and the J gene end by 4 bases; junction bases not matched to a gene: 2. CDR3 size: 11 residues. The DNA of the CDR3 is TGCAGCGTCGACAGGGCCTATGGCTACACCTTC. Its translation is CSVDRAYGYTF.

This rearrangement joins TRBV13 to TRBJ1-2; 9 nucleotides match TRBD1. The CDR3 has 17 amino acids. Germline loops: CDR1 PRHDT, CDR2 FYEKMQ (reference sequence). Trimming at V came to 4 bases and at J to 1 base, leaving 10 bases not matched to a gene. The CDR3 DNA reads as TGTGCCAGCAGCTGGGGACAGGGCCAATACTTTAACTATGGCTACACCTTC. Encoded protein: CASSWGQGQYFNYGYTF.

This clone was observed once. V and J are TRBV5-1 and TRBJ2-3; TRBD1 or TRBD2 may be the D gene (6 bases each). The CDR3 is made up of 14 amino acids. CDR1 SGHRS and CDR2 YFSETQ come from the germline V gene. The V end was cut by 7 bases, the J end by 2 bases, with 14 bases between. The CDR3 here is CASADPGATDTQYF. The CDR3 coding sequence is TGCGCCAGCGCCGACCCGGGGGCCACAGATACGCAGTATTTT. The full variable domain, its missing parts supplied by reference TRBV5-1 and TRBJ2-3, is KAGVTQTPRYLIKTRGQQVTLSCSPISGHRSVSWYQQTPGQGLQFLFEYFSETQRNKGNFPGRFSGRQFSNSRSEMNVSTLELGDSALYLCASADPGATDTQYFGPGTRLTVL.

The chain's CDR3 is CASSLAGEVEAFF. The CDR3 nucleotides read TGTGCCAGCAGCTTGGCAGGGGAAGTTGAAGCTTTCTTT. This chain links TRBV5-4 with TRBJ1-1; TRBD1 is a possible D gene (6 bases). CDR1 and CDR2 (germline): SGHNT, YYREEE (reference sequence). CDR3 length equals 13 residues. Trimming pared 0 bases from V and 7 bases from J, leaving 10 bases between.

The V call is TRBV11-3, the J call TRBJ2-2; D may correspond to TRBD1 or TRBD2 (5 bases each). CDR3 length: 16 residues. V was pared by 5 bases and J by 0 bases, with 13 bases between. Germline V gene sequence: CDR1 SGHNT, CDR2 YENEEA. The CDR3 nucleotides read TGTGCCAGCAGCCCGTGGGACGGCACGAACACCGGGGAGCTGTTTTTT. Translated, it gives CASSPWDGTNTGELFF.

Here the CDR3 reads CASAYLDTEAFF. The CDR3 nucleotides are TGTGCCAGCGCTTATCTTGACACTGAAGCTTTCTTT. The chain recombines TRBV2 with TRBJ1-1; D gene unclear. The V end was cut by 8 bases, the J end by 3 bases, with 10 bases between. CDR3 size: 12 residues. Germline CDR1 and CDR2: SNHLY and FYNNEI.

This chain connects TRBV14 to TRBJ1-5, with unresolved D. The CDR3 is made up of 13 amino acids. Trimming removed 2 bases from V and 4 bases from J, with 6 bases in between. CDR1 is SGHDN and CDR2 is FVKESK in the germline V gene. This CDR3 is CASSQTLNQPQHF. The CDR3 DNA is TGTGCCAGCAGCCAAACTCTTAATCAGCCCCAGCATTTT.

CDR3 coding DNA: TGTGCCAGCTCACGACCGGGACAGGGAGAAATAGGAAACACCATATATTTT. Encoded protein: CASSRPGQGEIGNTIYF. This rearrangement joins TRBV18 to TRBJ1-3; 9 bases fit TRBD1. Germline values: CDR1 KGHSH, CDR2 LQKENI. The J segment lost 4 bases and the V segment lost 4 bases, leaving 11 bases of the junction unmatched. The CDR3 covers 17 residues.